This TCR beta chain was retrieved from a study of blood T cell repertoires in COVID-19. In the study overall: Acute and convalescent COVID-19 samples came from the United States, Italy and Spain. The cDNA or gDNA used as material had been derived from T cells, B-cell-depleted T cells, or PBMCs.

Original processing methods: Reference gene primers were amplified, and this amplification served to estimate nucleated cell counts. Clones were read by immunoSEQ multiplex PCR, and TCRdb kept only the in-frame ones, dropping some. The V and J calls and clone size are taken from that table; D and trimming were inferred from the DNA. The data contain about 120,000 clones, over 75% of them singletons. The CDR3 sequence is 15 residues long. Trimming cost V 5 bases and J 0 bases; bases outside gene matches: 4. CDR1 is MNHEY, CDR2 SMNVEV, per germline (reference sequence). Sequenced sample: peripheral blood. V gene TRBV27 combines with J gene TRBJ2-1; 7 bases align to TRBD1. The TCR comes from a man aged 55-75 years with acute or convalescent COVID-19. The CDR3 DNA reads as TGTGCCAGCAGTCTCCGACAGGGCTCCTACAATGAGCAGTTCTTC. Encoded protein: CASSLRQGSYNEQFF.